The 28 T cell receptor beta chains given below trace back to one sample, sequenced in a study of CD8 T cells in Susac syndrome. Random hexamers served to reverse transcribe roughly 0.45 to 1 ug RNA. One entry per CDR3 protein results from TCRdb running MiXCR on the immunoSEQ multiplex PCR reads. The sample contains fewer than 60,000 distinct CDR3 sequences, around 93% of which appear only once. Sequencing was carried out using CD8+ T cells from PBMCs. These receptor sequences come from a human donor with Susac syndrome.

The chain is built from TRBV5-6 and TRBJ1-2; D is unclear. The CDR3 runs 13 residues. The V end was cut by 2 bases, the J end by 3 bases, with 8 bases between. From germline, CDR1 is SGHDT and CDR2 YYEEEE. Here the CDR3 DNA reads TGTGCCAGCAGCTTCGGCGGAGACTATGGCTACACCTTC. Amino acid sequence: CASSFGGDYGYTF.

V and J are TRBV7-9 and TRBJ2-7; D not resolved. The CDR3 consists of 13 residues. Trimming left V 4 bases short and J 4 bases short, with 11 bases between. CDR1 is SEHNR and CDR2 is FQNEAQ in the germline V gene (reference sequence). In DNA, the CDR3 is TGTGCCAGCAGCTCGTCAGGTGCGTACGAGCAGTACTTC. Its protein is CASSSSGAYEQYF.

CDR3 amino acids: CASCAGTGGNEQFF. The CDR3 nucleotides are TGTGCCAGTTGTGCCGGGACAGGGGGAAATGAGCAGTTCTTC. This rearrangement joins TRBV19 to TRBJ2-1; 11 bases match TRBD1. Germline V gene sequence: CDR1 LNHDA, CDR2 SQIVND (reference sequence). V dropped 8 bases and J dropped 7; count of bases not matched to a gene: 7. CDR3 size: 14 residues.

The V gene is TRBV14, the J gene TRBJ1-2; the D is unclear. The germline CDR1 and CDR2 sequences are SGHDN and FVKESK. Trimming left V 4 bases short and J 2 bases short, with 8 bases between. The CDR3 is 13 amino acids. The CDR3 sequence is CASSLSPNYGYTF. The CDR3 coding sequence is TGTGCCAGCAGCCTATCCCCCAACTATGGCTACACCTTC.

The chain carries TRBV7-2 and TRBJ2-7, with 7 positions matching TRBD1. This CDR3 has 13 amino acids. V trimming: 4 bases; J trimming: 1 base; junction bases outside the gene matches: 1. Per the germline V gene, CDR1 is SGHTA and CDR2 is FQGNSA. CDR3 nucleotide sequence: TGTGCCAGCAGCTGGGGACAGTCCTACGAGCAGTACTTC. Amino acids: CASSWGQSYEQYF.

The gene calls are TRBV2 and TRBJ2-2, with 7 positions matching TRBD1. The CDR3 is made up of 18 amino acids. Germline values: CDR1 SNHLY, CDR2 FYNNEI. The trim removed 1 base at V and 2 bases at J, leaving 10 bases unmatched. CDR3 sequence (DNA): TGTGCCAGCAGTGAAGGTCCCAACGGACAGGCCAACACCGGGGAGCTGTTTTTT. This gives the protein CASSEGPNGQANTGELFF.

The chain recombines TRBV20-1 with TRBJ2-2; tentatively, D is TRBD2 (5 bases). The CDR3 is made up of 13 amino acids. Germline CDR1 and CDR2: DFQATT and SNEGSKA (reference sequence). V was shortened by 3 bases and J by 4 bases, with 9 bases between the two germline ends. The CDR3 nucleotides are TGCAGTGCTAGCGGGGTTAGCACCGGGGAGCTGTTTTTT. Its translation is CSASGVSTGELFF.

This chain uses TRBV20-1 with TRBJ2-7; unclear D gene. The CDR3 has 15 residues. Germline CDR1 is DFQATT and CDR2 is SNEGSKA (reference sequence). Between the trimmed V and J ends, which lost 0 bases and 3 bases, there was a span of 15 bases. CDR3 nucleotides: TGCAGTGCTAGAGATTTCAGGACCCACCTCTACGAGCAGTACTTC. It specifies CSARDFRTHLYEQYF.

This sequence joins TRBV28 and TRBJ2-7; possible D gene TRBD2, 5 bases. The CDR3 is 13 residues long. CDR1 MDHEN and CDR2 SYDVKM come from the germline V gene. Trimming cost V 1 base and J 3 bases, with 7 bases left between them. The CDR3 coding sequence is TGTGCCAGCAGTTTATACGGGGACTACGAGCAGTACTTC. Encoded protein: CASSLYGDYEQYF.

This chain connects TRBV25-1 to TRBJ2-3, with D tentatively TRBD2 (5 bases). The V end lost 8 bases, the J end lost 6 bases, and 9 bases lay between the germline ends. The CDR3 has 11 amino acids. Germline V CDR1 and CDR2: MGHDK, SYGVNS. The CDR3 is CASGRGDTQYF. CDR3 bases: TGTGCCAGCGGGCGAGGGGATACGCAGTATTTT. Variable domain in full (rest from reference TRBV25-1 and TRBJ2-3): EADIYQTPRYLVIGTGKKITLECSQTMGHDKMYWYQQDPGMELHLIHYSYGVNSTEKGDLSSESTVSRIRTEHFPLTLESARPSHTSQYLCASGRGDTQYFGPGTRLTVL.

The CDR3 sequence: CSAREAGTAYNEQFF. CDR3 sequence (DNA): TGCAGTGCTAGAGAGGCCGGGACAGCCTACAATGAGCAGTTCTTC. The J gene is TRBJ2-1, the V gene TRBV20-1; TRBD1 matches at 7 bases. The CDR3 contains 15 residues. Germline V gene lookup returns CDR1 DFQATT and CDR2 SNEGSKA (reference sequence). V lost 0 bases to trimming and J lost 2 bases; unmatched junction nucleotides: 4.

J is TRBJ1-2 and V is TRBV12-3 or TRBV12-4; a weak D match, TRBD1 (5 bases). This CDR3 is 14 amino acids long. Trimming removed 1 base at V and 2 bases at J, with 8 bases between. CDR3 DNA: TGTGCCAGCAGTTTAGGGGGACTGAACTATGGCTACACCTTC. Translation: CASSLGGLNYGYTF.

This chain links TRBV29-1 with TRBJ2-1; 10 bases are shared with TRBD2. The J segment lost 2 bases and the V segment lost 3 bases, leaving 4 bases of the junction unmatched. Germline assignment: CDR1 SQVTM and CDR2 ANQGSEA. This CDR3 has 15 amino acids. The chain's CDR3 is CSVDSGGLPYNEQFF. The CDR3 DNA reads TGCAGCGTTGATAGCGGGGGGCTCCCCTACAATGAGCAGTTCTTC.

The CDR3 DNA reads TGTGCCAGCAGCGTGACAGGGGGGAAGGGGACCCAGTACTTC. Its translation: CASSVTGGKGTQYF. The V gene is TRBV13, the J gene TRBJ2-5; TRBD1 matches at 9 bases. CDR3 length equals 14 residues. Germline values: CDR1 PRHDT, CDR2 FYEKMQ (reference sequence). With V trimmed by 5 bases and J by 7 bases, 8 bases remained unmatched.

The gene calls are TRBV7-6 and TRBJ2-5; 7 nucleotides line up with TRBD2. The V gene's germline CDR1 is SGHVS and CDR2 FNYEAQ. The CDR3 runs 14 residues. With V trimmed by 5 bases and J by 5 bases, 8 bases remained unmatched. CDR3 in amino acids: CASSAVGGLETQYF. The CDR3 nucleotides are TGTGCCAGCAGCGCAGTCGGGGGGTTGGAGACCCAGTACTTC.

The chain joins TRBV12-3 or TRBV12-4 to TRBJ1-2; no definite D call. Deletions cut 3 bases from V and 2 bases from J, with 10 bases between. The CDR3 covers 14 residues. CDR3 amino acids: CASSFCCTNYGYTF. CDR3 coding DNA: TGTGCCAGCAGTTTCTGTTGTACCAACTATGGCTACACCTTC.

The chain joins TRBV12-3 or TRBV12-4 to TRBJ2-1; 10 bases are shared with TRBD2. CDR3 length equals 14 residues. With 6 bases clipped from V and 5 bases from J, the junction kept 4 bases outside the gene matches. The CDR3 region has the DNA TGTGCCAGCAGCATAGCGGGGGGCCACAATGAGCAGTTCTTC. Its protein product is CASSIAGGHNEQFF.

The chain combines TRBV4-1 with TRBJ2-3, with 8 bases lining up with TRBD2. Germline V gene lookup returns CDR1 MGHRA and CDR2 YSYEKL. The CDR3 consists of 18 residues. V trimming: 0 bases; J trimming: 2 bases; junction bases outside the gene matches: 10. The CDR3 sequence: CASSQDHLAGGYTDTQYF. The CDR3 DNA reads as TGCGCCAGCAGCCAAGACCATTTGGCGGGGGGATACACAGATACGCAGTATTTT.

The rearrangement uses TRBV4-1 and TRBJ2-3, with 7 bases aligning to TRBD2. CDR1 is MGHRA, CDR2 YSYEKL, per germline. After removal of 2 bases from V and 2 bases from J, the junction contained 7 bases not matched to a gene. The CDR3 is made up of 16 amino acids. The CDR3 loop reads CASSQTRDYITDTQYF. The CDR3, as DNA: TGCGCCAGCAGCCAAACCCGGGACTACATCACAGATACGCAGTATTTT.

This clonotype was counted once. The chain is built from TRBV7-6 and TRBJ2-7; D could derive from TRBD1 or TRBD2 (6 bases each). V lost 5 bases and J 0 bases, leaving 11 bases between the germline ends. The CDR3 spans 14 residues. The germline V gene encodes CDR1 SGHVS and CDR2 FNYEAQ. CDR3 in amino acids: CASSPGDFSYEQYF. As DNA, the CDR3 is TGTGCCAGCAGCCCAGGGGACTTCTCCTACGAGCAGTACTTC.

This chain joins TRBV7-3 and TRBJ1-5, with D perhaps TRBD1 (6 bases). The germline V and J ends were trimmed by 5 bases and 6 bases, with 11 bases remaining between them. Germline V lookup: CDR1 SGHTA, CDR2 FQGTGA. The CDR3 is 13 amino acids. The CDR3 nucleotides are TGTGCCAGCAGCGAGGGGGATGGTCAGCCCCAGCATTTT. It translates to CASSEGDGQPQHF.

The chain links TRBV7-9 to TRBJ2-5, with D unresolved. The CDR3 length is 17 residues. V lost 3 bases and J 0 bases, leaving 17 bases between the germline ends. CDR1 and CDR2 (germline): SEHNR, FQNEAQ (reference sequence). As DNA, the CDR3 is TGTGCCAGCAGCTTGCGGTCCCGCCCCTCGTACCAAGAGACCCAGTACTTC. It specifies CASSLRSRPSYQETQYF.

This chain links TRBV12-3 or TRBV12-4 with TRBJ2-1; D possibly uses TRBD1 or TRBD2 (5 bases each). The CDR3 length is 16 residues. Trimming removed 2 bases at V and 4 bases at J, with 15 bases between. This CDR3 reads CASSLPSGARYNEQFF. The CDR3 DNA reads TGTGCCAGCAGTTTACCGTCCGGGGCGAGATACAATGAGCAGTTCTTC.

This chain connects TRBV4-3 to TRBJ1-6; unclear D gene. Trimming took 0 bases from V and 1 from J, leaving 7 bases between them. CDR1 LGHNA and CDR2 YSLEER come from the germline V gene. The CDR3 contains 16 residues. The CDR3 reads CASSQDPPSYNSPLHF. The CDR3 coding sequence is TGCGCCAGCAGCCAAGATCCTCCTTCCTATAATTCACCCCTCCACTTT.

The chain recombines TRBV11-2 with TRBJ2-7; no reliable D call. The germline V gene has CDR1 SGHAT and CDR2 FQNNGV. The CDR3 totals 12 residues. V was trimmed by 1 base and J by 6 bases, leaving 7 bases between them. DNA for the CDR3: TGTGCCAGCAGCTTAGGCTCCCTCGAGCAGTACTTC. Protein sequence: CASSLGSLEQYF.

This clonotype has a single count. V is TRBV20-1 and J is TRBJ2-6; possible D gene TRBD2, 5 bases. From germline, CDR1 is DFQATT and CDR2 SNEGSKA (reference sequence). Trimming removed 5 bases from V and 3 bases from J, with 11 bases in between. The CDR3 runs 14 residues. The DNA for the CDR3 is TGCAGTGCTTTCGAGGGTGGTGGGGCCAACGTCCTGACTTTC. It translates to CSAFEGGGANVLTF.

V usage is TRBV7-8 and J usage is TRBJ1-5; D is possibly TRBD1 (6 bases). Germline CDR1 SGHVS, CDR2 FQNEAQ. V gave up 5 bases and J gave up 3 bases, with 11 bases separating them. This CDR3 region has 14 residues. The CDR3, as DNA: TGTGCCAGCAGCCCCGGGACAATCAATCAGCCCCAGCATTTT. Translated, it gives CASSPGTINQPQHF.

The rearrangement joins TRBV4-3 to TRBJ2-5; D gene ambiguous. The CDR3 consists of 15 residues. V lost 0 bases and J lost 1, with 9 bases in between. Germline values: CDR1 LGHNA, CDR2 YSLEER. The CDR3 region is CASSQDRGVQETQYF. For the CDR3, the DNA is TGCGCCAGCAGCCAAGATCGTGGGGTCCAAGAGACCCAGTACTTC.